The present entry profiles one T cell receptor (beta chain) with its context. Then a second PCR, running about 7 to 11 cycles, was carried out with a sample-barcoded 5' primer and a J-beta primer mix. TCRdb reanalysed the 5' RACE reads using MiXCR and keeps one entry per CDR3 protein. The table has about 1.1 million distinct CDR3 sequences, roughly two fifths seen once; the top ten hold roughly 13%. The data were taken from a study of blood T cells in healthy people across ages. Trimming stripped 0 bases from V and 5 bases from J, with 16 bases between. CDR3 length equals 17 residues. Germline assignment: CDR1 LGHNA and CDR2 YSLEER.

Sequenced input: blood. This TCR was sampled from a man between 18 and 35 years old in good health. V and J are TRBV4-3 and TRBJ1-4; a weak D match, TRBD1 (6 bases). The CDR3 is CASSQEGYRAGNEKLFF. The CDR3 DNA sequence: TGCGCCAGCAGCCAAGAAGGCTACAGGGCTGGAAATGAAAAACTGTTTTTT.